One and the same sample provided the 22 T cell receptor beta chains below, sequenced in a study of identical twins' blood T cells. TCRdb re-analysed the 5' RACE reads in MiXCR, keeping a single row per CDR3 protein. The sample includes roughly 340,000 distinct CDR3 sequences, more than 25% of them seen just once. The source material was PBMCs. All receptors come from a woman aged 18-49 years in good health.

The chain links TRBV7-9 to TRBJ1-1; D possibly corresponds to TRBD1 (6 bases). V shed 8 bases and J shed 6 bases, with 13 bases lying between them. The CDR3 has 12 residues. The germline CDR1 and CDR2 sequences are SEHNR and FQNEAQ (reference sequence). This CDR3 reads CASAGARSEAFF. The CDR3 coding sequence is TGTGCCAGCGCAGGGGCCCGCTCTGAAGCTTTCTTT.

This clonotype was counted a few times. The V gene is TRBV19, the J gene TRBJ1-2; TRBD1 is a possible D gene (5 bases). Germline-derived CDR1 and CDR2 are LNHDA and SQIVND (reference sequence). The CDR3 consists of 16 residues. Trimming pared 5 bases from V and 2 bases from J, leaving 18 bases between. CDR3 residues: CASSVPGQLGNYGYTF. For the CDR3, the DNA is TGTGCCAGTAGTGTCCCAGGGCAGCTCGGCAACTATGGCTACACCTTC.

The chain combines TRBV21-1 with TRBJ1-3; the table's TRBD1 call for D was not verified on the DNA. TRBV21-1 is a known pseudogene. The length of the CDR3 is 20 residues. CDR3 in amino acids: CASSKARNRESPHSGNTIYF. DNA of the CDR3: TGTGCCAGCAGCAAAGCGCGGAACAGGGAGAGCCCCCACTCTGGAAACACCATATATTTT.

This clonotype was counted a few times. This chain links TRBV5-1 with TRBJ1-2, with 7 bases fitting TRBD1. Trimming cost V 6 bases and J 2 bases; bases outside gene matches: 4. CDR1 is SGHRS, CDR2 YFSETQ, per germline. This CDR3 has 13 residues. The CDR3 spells CASTGQDNYGYTF. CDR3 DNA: TGCGCCAGCACTGGACAGGACAACTATGGCTACACCTTC.

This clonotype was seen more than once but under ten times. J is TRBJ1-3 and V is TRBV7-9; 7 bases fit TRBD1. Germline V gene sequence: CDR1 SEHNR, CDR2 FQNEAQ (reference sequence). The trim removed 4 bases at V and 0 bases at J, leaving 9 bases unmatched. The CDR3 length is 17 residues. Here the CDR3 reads CASSWDSTYLSGNTIYF. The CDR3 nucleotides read TGTGCCAGCAGCTGGGACAGCACCTACCTCTCTGGAAACACCATATATTTT.

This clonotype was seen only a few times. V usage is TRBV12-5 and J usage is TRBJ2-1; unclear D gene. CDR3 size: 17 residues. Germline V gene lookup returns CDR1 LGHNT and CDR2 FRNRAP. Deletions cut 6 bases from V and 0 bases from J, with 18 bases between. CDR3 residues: CASGDPGLLLSYNEQFF. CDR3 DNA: TGTGCTAGTGGCGACCCCGGGCTCTTGCTCTCCTACAATGAGCAGTTCTTC.

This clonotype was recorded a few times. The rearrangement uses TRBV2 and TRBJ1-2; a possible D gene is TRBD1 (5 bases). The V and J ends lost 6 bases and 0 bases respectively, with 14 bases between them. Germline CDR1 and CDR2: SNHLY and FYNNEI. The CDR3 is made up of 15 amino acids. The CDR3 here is CASRQTEVANYGYTF. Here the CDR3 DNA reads TGTGCCAGCAGGCAGACAGAGGTTGCTAACTATGGCTACACCTTC.

The CDR3 protein is CASSDSREQFF. The CDR3 nucleotides are TGTGCCAGCAGTGACTCCCGTGAGCAGTTCTTC. The chain links TRBV6-4 to TRBJ2-1; D gene unclear. Germline V gene data show CDR1 as MRHNA and CDR2 as SNTAGT. Deletions cut 0 bases from V and 9 bases from J, with 3 bases between. CDR3 size: 11 residues.

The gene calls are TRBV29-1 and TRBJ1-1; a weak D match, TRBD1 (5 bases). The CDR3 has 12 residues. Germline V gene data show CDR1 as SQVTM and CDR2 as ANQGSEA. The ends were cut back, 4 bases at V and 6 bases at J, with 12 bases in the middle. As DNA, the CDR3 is TGCAGCGTTGTAGTAGGGACTTCTGAAGCTTTCTTT. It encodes CSVVVGTSEAFF.

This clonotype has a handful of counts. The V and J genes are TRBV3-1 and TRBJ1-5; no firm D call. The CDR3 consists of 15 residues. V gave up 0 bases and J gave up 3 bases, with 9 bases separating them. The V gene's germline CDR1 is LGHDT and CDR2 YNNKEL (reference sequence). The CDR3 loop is CASSQDGVVNQPQHF. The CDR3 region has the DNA TGTGCCAGCAGCCAAGACGGGGTTGTCAATCAGCCCCAGCATTTT.

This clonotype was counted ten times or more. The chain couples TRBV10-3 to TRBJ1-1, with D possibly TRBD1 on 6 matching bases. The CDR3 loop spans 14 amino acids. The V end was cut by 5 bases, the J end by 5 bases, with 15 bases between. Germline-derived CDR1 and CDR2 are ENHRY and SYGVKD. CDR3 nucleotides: TGTGCCATCAGTAAGAGGCCAGGGGAGACTGAAGCTTTCTTT. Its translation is CAISKRPGETEAFF.

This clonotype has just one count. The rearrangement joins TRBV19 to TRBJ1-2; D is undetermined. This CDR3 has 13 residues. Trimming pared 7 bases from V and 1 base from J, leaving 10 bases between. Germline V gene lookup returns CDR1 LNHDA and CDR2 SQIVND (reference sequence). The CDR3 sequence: CASKDAINYGYTF. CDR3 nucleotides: TGTGCCAGTAAGGATGCAATTAACTATGGCTACACCTTC.

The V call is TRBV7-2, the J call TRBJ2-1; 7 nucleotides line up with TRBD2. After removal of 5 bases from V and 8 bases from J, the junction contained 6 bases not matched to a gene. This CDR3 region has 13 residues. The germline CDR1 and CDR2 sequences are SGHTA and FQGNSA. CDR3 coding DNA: TGTGCCAGCAGCCTGAGACTAGCCCATGAGCAGTTCTTC. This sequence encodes CASSLRLAHEQFF.

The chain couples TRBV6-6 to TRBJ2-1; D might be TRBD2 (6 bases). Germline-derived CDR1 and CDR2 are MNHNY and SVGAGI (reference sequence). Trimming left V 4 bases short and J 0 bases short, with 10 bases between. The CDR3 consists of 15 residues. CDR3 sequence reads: CASSLAASSYNEQFF. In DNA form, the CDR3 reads TGTGCCAGCAGTTTAGCGGCGAGCTCCTACAATGAGCAGTTCTTC.

In DNA, the CDR3 is TGTGCCAGCAACCAGGACGGCCAATATAGCAATCAGCCCCAGCATTTT. It yields the protein CASNQDGQYSNQPQHF. The chain combines TRBV21-1 with TRBJ1-5. TRBV21-1 is an annotated pseudogene. The CDR3 loop spans 16 amino acids.

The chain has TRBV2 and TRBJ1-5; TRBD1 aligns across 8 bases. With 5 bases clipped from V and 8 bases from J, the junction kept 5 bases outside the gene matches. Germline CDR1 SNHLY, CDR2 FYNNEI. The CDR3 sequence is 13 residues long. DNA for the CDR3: TGTGCCAGCAGTCCAGGGGGCGGCAAGCCCCAGCATTTT. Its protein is CASSPGGGKPQHF.

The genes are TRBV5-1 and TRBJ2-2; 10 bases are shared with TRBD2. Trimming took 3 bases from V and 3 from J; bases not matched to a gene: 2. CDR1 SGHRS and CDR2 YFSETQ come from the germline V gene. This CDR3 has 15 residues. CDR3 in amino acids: CASSYTSGDTGELFF. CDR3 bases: TGCGCCAGCAGCTACACTAGCGGGGACACCGGGGAGCTGTTTTTT.

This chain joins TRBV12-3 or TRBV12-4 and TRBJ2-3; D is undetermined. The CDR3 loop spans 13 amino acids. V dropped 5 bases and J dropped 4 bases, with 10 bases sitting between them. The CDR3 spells CASSVNTADTQYF. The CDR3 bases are TGTGCCAGCAGTGTGAACACGGCAGATACGCAGTATTTT.

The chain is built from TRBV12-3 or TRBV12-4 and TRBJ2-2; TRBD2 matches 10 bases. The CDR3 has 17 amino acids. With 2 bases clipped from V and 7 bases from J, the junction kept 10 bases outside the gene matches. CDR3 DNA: TGTGCCAGCAGTTTATACTGGGCTAGCGGGAGAAGCGGGGAGCTGTTTTTT. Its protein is CASSLYWASGRSGELFF.

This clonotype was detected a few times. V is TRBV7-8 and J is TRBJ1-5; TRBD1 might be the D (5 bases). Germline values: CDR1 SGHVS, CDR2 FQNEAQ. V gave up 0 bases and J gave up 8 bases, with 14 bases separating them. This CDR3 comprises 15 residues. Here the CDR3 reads CASSLAGRELEPQHF. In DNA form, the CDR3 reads TGTGCCAGCAGCTTAGCTGGCAGGGAGCTCGAGCCCCAGCATTTT.

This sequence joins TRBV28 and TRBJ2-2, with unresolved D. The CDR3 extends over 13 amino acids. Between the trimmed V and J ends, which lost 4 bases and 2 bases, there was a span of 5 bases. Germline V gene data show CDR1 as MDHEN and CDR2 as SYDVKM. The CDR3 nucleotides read TGTGCCAGCAGTTGGGCTAACACCGGGGAGCTGTTTTTT. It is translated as CASSWANTGELFF.

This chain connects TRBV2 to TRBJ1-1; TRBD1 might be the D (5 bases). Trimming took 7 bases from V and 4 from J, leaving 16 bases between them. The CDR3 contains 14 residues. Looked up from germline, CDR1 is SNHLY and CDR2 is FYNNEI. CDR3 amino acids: CASTDGGAGTEAFF. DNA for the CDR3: TGTGCCAGCACGGACGGGGGAGCGGGCACTGAAGCTTTCTTT.